The 13 T cell receptor beta chains below were found in one sample sequenced in a study of T cells in Graves' hyperthyroidism and ophthalmopathy (dated by TCRdb to 2018 to 2020). Preparation of the library involved multiplex PCR. Instrument used: Illumina HiSeq 2000. The TCR beta CDR3 regions were amplified from the RNA transcripts. A first-round RT-PCR of the TCR CDR3 used the HTBI primer set with the Qiagen OneStep RT-PCR kit. TCRdb ran its own pipeline on the public reads, namely fastp trimming at Q25 and MiXCR clone calling, and kept in-frame beta chains. Duplicate CDR3 protein sequences are folded into a single record with the most common DNA and genes. The sample yields more than 500,000 distinct CDR3 sequences; around 45% were counted once. The top ten clonotypes cover under 20% of the sample. Sequenced sample: peripheral blood or thyroid tissue (not recorded which). These receptors were obtained from an adult woman with Graves' disease, either hyperthyroidism or ophthalmopathy (not recorded which).

This clonotype has more than one count but fewer than ten. Being one base from a much bigger clone, this may be a read error. The rearrangement uses TRBV5-6 and TRBJ2-7, with TRBD2 identical over 11 bases. Germline V gene data show CDR1 as SGHDT and CDR2 as YYEEEE. J gave up 2 bases and V 4 bases, and 2 bases lay outside the gene matches. This CDR3 spans 14 amino acids. The CDR3 loop is CASSTLAGAYEQYF. The CDR3 region has the DNA TGTGCCAGCAGCACACTAGCGGGAGCCTACGAGCAGTACTTC.

The chain combines TRBV7-9 with TRBJ1-1, with 9 nucleotides matching TRBD1. Losses at the gene ends were 4 bases for V and 10 bases for J; bases not matched to a gene: 10. Germline CDR1 SEHNR, CDR2 FQNEAQ (reference sequence). CDR3 length: 14 amino acids. In DNA, the CDR3 is TGTGCCAGCAGCTCCCAGACAGGGGGGCCGCTAGCTTTCTTT. Translated, it gives CASSSQTGGPLAFF.

The chain has TRBV10-3 and TRBJ1-1; weak D call: TRBD1 (5 bases). The ends were cut back, 3 bases at V and 5 bases at J, with 16 bases in the middle. Germline lookup yields CDR1 ENHRY and CDR2 SYGVKD. The CDR3 consists of 15 residues. The CDR3: CAISEMEGSYTEAFF. The CDR3 region has the DNA TGTGCCATCAGTGAAATGGAGGGGAGTTATACTGAAGCTTTCTTT.

V is TRBV12-3 or TRBV12-4 and J is TRBJ2-7, with 9 bases identical to TRBD1. This CDR3 spans 14 amino acids. The junction had 10 bases not matched to a gene; V was cut back by 6 bases and J by 7 bases. The CDR3 nucleotides read TGTGCCAGCAGAGGGACAGGGTCCACCGGGGAGCAGTACTTC. Residues: CASRGTGSTGEQYF.

The table lists this clonotype with many counts. The chain employs TRBV7-9 and TRBJ2-5, with D maybe TRBD1 (5 bases). The CDR3 covers 13 residues. The V gene lost 5 bases and the J gene lost 1 base, with 8 bases spanning the gap. Germline V lookup: CDR1 SEHNR, CDR2 FQNEAQ (reference sequence). CDR3 DNA sequence: TGTGCCAGCAGCACAGGACGCCAAGAGACCCAGTACTTC. Amino acids: CASSTGRQETQYF.

This clonotype was counted many times. The rearrangement uses TRBV5-1 and TRBJ1-1; D is undetermined. The CDR3 contains 14 residues. Per the germline V gene, CDR1 is SGHRS and CDR2 is YFSETQ. Trimming pared 0 bases from V and 4 bases from J, leaving 10 bases between. The CDR3 DNA reads as TGCGCCAGCAGCTTGGAGGCGGTCCCCACTGAAGCTTTCTTT. It encodes CASSLEAVPTEAFF. The full variable domain, its missing parts supplied by reference TRBV5-1 and TRBJ1-1, is KAGVTQTPRYLIKTRGQQVTLSCSPISGHRSVSWYQQTPGQGLQFLFEYFSETQRNKGNFPGRFSGRQFSNSRSEMNVSTLELGDSALYLCASSLEAVPTEAFFGQGTRLTVV.

The genes are TRBV10-2 and TRBJ2-5, with 8 bases matching TRBD1. The germline V gene encodes CDR1 WSHSY and CDR2 SAAADI. The ends lost 10 bases at V and 1 base at J; junction bases unmatched: 8. The CDR3 length is 14 residues. The CDR3 DNA reads TGCGCCAATAACCGGGACAGGATCCAAGAGACCCAGTACTTC. This encodes CANNRDRIQETQYF.

This clonotype was counted many times. This rearrangement joins TRBV11-1 to TRBJ2-7; 7 nucleotides line up with TRBD1. The CDR3 runs 13 residues. Per the germline V gene, CDR1 is SGHAT and CDR2 is FQDESV (reference sequence). V shed 6 bases, J shed 3 bases, and the junction held 5 bases outside the gene matches. CDR3 in DNA: TGTGCCAGCAGGTTGGGACAGAACTACGAGCAGTACTTC. The encoded protein is CASRLGQNYEQYF.

At least ten counts were recorded for this clonotype. CDR3 bases: TGCGCCAGCAGCTTGGACACGACAGGGAGATATAATTCACCCCTCCACTTT. This sequence encodes CASSLDTTGRYNSPLHF. V is TRBV5-1 and J is TRBJ1-6, with 7 bases identical to TRBD1. Trimming cost V 0 bases and J 4 bases; bases outside gene matches: 7. The germline V gene has CDR1 SGHRS and CDR2 YFSETQ. CDR3 length: 17 residues.

V gene TRBV29-1 combines with J gene TRBJ2-7; 8 bases fit TRBD1. The germline CDR1 and CDR2 sequences are SQVTM and ANQGSEA. The CDR3 has 12 residues. CDR3 region: CSFRGLTYEQYF. CDR3 nucleotides: TGCAGTTTCAGGGGGCTCACCTACGAGCAGTACTTC.

As for this clonotype: With a much larger clone just one base away, this may be a read error. J is TRBJ1-3 and V is TRBV28; tentative D call: TRBD1 (5 bases). Germline V lookup: CDR1 MDHEN, CDR2 SYDVKM. The CDR3 contains 14 residues. V lost 2 bases and J 4 bases, leaving 9 bases between the germline ends. The DNA for the CDR3 is TGTGCCAGCAGTTTACCGACAGCGGGAAACACCATATATTTT. It yields the protein CASSLPTAGNTIYF.

This chain links TRBV15 with TRBJ1-2; D gene unclear. Trimming left V 3 bases short and J 3 bases short, with 14 bases between. The CDR3 covers 15 residues. In germline, CDR1 is LNHNV, CDR2 YYDKDF (reference sequence). Written as DNA, the CDR3 is TGTGCCACCAGCAGTGAGTTGATAGGCCACTATGGCTACACCTTC. This translates into CATSSELIGHYGYTF.

Comment on this clonotype: An end of the junction differs from the germline gene, which may be a read error. This chain joins TRBV29-1 and TRBJ1-1, with D unresolved. The CDR3 is 13 residues long. CDR1 is SQVTM and CDR2 is ANQGSEA in the germline V gene. DNA of the CDR3: TGCAGCGTCCGGGTGTCCCTGAACACTGAGGCTTTCTTT. Amino acid sequence: CSVRVSLNTEAFF.